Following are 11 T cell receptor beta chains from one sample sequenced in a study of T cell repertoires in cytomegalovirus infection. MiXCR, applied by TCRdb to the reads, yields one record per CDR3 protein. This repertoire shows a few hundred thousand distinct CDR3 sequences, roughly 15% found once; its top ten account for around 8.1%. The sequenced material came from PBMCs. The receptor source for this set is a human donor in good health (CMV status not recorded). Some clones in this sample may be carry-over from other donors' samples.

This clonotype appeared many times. In DNA form, the CDR3 reads TGTGCCAGCAGTATCGGCAGACCGAACACCGGGGAGCTGTTTTTT. Translated, it gives CASSIGRPNTGELFF. The chain uses TRBV7-2 and TRBJ2-2; no definite D call. Looked up from germline, CDR1 is SGHTA and CDR2 is FQGNSA. This CDR3 spans 15 amino acids. V lost 6 bases, J lost 0 bases, and 11 bases lay in between. The full variable domain, completed using reference TRBV7-2 and TRBJ2-2, is GAGVSQSPSNKVTEKGKDVELRCDPISGHTALYWYRQSLGQGLEFLIYFQGNSAPDKSGLPSDRFSAERTGGSVSTLTIQRTQQEDSAVYLCASSIGRPNTGELFFGEGSRLTVL.

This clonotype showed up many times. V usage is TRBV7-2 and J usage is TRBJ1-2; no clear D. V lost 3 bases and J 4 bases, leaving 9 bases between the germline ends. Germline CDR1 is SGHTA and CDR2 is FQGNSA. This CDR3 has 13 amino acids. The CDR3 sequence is CASSLATTYGYTF. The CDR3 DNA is TGTGCCAGCAGCTTGGCGACAACCTATGGCTACACCTTC.

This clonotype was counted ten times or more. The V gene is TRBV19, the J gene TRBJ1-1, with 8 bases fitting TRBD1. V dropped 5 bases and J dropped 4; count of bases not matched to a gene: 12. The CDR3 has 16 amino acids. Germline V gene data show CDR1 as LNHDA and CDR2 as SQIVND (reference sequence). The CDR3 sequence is CASSPRQGTPGTEAFF. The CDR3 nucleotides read TGTGCCAGTAGTCCACGACAGGGGACTCCCGGCACTGAAGCTTTCTTT.

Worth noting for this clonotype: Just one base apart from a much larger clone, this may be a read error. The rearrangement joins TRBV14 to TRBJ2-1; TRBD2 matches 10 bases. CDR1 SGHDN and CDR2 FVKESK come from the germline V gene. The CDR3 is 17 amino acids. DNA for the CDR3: TGTGCCAGCGGCCCTTGGGCGAGCGGGGGGGGCGGCAATGAGCGGTTCTTC. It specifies CASGPWASGGGGNERFF.

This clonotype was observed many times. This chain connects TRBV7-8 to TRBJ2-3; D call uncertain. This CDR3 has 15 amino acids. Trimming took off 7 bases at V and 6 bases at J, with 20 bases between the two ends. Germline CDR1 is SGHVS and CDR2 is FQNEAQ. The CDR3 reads CASTLRPRLSDTQYF. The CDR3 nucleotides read TGTGCCAGCACCCTTAGACCTAGACTTTCCGATACGCAGTATTTT.

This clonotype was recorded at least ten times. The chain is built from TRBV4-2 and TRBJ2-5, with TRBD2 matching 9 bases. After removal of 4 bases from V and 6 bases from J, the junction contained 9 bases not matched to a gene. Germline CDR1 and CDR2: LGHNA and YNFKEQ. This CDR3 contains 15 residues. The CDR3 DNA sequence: TGTGCCAGCAGCCCTCAAGGACTAGCGACACAGACCCAGTACTTC. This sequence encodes CASSPQGLATQTQYF.

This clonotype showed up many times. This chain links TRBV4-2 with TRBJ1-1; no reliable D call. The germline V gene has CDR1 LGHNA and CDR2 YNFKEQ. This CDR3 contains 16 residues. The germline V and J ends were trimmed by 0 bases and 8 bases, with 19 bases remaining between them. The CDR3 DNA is TGTGCCAGCAGCCAAGAGGCTACGAGGACGAGGGAAGAAGCTTTCTTT. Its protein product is CASSQEATRTREEAFF.

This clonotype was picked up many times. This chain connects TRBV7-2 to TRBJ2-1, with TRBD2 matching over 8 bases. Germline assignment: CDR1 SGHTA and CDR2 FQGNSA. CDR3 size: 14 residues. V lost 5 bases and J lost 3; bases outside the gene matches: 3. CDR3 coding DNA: TGTGCCAGCAGCCTACTAGCGGACTACAATGAGCAGTTCTTC. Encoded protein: CASSLLADYNEQFF.

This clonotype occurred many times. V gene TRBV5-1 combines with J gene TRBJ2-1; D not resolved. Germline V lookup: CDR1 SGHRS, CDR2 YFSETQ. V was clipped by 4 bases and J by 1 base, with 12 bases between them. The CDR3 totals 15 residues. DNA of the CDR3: TGCGCCAGCAGCCCAGAATCCCCATCCTACAATGAGCAGTTCTTC. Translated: CASSPESPSYNEQFF.

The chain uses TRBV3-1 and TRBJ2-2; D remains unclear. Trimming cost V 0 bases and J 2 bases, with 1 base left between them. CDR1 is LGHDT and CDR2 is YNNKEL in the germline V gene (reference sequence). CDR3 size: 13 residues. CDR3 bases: TGTGCCAGCAGCCAAGAAAACACCGGGGAGCTGTTTTTT. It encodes CASSQENTGELFF.

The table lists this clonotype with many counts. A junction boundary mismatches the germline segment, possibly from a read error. The CDR3 DNA reads as TGCAGTGCCAGAGGCGAGGGGGACACCGGGGAGCTGTTTTTT. This gives the protein CSARGEGDTGELFF. V gene TRBV20-1 combines with J gene TRBJ2-2; possible D gene TRBD1, 6 bases. CDR1 and CDR2 from the germline V gene are DFQATT and SNEGSKA (reference sequence). The CDR3 length is 14 residues.